The next 22 T cell receptor beta chains were all read from a single sample in a study of CD8 T cells in Susac syndrome. RNA amounts of 0.5 to 1 ug underwent reverse transcription with random hexamers. Each CDR3 protein gets one entry after TCRdb re-called the immunoSEQ multiplex PCR reads with MiXCR. The sample contains about 25,000 distinct CDR3 sequences, around 95% of which appear only once. Sequencing was performed on CD8+ T cells from PBMCs. Receptors were obtained from a human donor in good health.

The V call is TRBV6-2 or TRBV6-3, the J call TRBJ2-7; 11 nucleotides agree with TRBD2. V was clipped by 5 bases and J by 7 bases; unmatched bases: 7. Germline CDR1 reads MNHEY; CDR2 reads SVGEGT. The CDR3 length is 14 residues. DNA for the CDR3: TGTGCCAGCAGTATAGGACTAGCGGGCTGGGAGCAGTACTTC. Amino acids: CASSIGLAGWEQYF.

This chain connects TRBV5-1 to TRBJ2-1; D tentatively reads TRBD1 or TRBD2 (5 bases each). The CDR3 runs to 14 residues. Trimming removed 4 bases from V and 8 bases from J, with 16 bases in between. Germline V gene sequence: CDR1 SGHRS, CDR2 YFSETQ. DNA of the CDR3: TGCGCCAGCAGCCCAACCGGGGCATGGGATGAGCAGTTCTTC. Protein product: CASSPTGAWDEQFF.

The genes are TRBV27 and TRBJ1-2, with D perhaps TRBD1 (5 bases). The CDR3 runs to 15 residues. Trimming took 9 bases from V and 6 from J, leaving 23 bases between them. CDR1 and CDR2 (germline): MNHEY, SMNVEV (reference sequence). The CDR3 sequence: CASSLTGALGNGYTF. The DNA of the CDR3 is TGTGCCAGTTCTCTTACCGGGGCCTTAGGGAATGGCTACACCTTC.

This CDR3 is CASNPGQGSEKLFF. The DNA for the CDR3 is TGCGCCAGCAACCCGGGACAGGGCAGTGAAAAACTGTTTTTT. This chain connects TRBV4-3 to TRBJ1-4, with TRBD1 identical over 9 bases. This CDR3 has 14 amino acids. From germline, CDR1 is LGHNA and CDR2 YSLEER. The junction had 7 bases not matched to a gene; V was cut back by 7 bases and J by 7 bases.

The rearrangement links TRBV18 to TRBJ1-6; tentatively, D is TRBD1 (6 bases). The germline V gene encodes CDR1 KGHSH and CDR2 LQKENI. Trimming left V 2 bases short and J 7 bases short, with 18 bases between. The CDR3 loop spans 17 amino acids. The CDR3 DNA follows: TGTGCCAGCTCACCATACCGGACAGATTGGGACAATTCACCCCTCCACTTT. Encoded protein: CASSPYRTDWDNSPLHF.

J is TRBJ1-1 and V is TRBV10-3, with D hard to call. The CDR3 totals 14 residues. With 0 bases removed from V and 0 bases from J, the gap between germline ends came to 5 bases. Germline V gene sequence: CDR1 ENHRY, CDR2 SYGVKD. The CDR3 sequence is CAISESVMNTEAFF. As DNA, the CDR3 is TGTGCCATCAGTGAGTCGGTGATGAACACTGAAGCTTTCTTT.

This clonotype has just one count. J is TRBJ1-4 and V is TRBV9; D perhaps matches TRBD1 (5 bases). Looked up from germline, CDR1 is SGDLS and CDR2 is YYNGEE. The CDR3 runs to 12 residues. Trimming cost V 7 bases and J 6 bases, with 10 bases left between them. Here the CDR3 DNA reads TGTGCCAGCGGCGGGGGGTATGAAAAACTGTTTTTT. The encoded protein is CASGGGYEKLFF.

Concerning this clonotype itself: One junction end disagrees with the germline gene, perhaps due to a read error. The gene calls are TRBV3-1 and TRBJ1-1; D remains unclear. Germline loops: CDR1 LGHDT, CDR2 YNNKEL (reference sequence). The CDR3 extends over 13 amino acids. The CDR3 here is CPSSQAVRPEAFF. In DNA form, the CDR3 reads TGTCCCAGCAGCCAAGCCGTAAGACCTGAAGCTTTCTTT. Using reference TRBV3-1 and TRBJ1-1 for the parts outside the CDR3, the full variable domain is DTAVSQTPKYLVTQMGNDKSIKCEQNLGHDTMYWYKQDSKKFLKIMFSYNNKELIINETVPNRFSPKSPDKAHLNLHINSLELGDSAVYFCPSSQAVRPEAFFGQGTRLTVV.

The chain has TRBV7-9 and TRBJ2-3, with 9 bases matching TRBD2. The CDR3 sequence is 17 residues long. The V gene's germline CDR1 is SEHNR and CDR2 FQNEAQ (reference sequence). V lost 6 bases to trimming and J lost 0 bases; unmatched junction nucleotides: 10. CDR3 bases: TGTGCCAGCAGTTTGCGCCTTCTAGCGGGGAGCACAGATACGCAGTATTTT. It yields the protein CASSLRLLAGSTDTQYF.

The J gene is TRBJ1-2, the V gene TRBV6-1; 10 bases match TRBD1. The length of the CDR3 is 17 residues. Germline V gene sequence: CDR1 MNHNS, CDR2 SASEGT. V lost 6 bases and J lost 3; bases outside the gene matches: 13. CDR3 DNA: TGTGCCAGCAGCTCCGGGACAGGGGATAAGGGTTACTATGGCTACACCTTC. Encoded protein: CASSSGTGDKGYYGYTF.

This rearrangement joins TRBV2 to TRBJ1-4, with TRBD1 as a possible D gene (6 bases). Germline loops: CDR1 SNHLY, CDR2 FYNNEI. With 8 bases removed from V and 11 bases from J, the gap between germline ends came to 12 bases. The length of the CDR3 is 11 residues. CDR3 amino acids: CASLGGGKLFF. The CDR3 DNA reads TGTGCCAGCCTAGGGGGTGGGAAACTGTTTTTT.

The chain uses TRBV29-1 and TRBJ1-4; TRBD1 agrees at 8 bases. This CDR3 region has 13 residues. J lost 7 bases, V lost 6 bases, and 7 bases had no gene match. CDR1 is SQVTM and CDR2 is ANQGSEA in the germline V gene. CDR3 nucleotides: TGCAGCGTAGAACAACAGGGGGGTGAAAAACTGTTTTTT. It specifies CSVEQQGGEKLFF.

The chain joins TRBV27 to TRBJ1-1, with TRBD1 matching 8 bases. The CDR3 sequence is 15 residues long. Germline V CDR1 and CDR2: MNHEY, SMNVEV (reference sequence). The J segment lost 2 bases and the V segment lost 7 bases, leaving 9 bases of the junction unmatched. The DNA for the CDR3 is TGTGCCAGCAACCTAGCAGGGGGCGCAAACACTGAAGCTTTCTTT. Its protein is CASNLAGGANTEAFF.

The chain has TRBV9 and TRBJ2-1; TRBD2 aligns across 10 bases. V lost 3 bases and J lost 10; bases outside the gene matches: 16. The CDR3 loop spans 17 amino acids. Germline lookup yields CDR1 SGDLS and CDR2 YYNGEE. The CDR3 sequence is CASSDPGNSGGTGEQFF. In DNA form, the CDR3 reads TGTGCCAGCAGCGACCCTGGGAATAGCGGGGGGACGGGCGAGCAGTTCTTC.

The J gene is TRBJ2-7, the V gene TRBV5-1, with D perhaps TRBD1 or TRBD2 (5 bases each). Trimming shortened V by 4 bases and J by 3 bases, and 8 bases separated the two germline ends. CDR1 and CDR2 from the germline V gene are SGHRS and YFSETQ. This CDR3 is built from 12 residues. The chain's CDR3 is CASSGDLYEQYF. For the CDR3, the DNA is TGCGCCAGCAGCGGGGACCTCTACGAGCAGTACTTC.

V usage is TRBV12-3 or TRBV12-4 and J usage is TRBJ2-7; D gene ambiguous. The CDR3 extends over 13 amino acids. V was shortened by 0 bases and J by 6 bases, with 9 bases between the two germline ends. DNA of the CDR3: TGTGCCAGCAGTTTAGCGCGAGTAAGCGAGCAGTACTTC. Protein sequence: CASSLARVSEQYF.

The genes are TRBV29-1 and TRBJ1-3; the match to TRBD1 covers 8 bases. The V segment lost 6 bases and the J segment 2 bases; nucleotides outside the gene matches: 3. The CDR3 is 13 amino acids. The V gene's germline CDR1 is SQVTM and CDR2 ANQGSEA. The CDR3 bases are TGCAGCGTCCTACAGGGGGCTGGAAACACCATATATTTT. Residues: CSVLQGAGNTIYF. The complete variable domain, with remaining parts taken from reference TRBV29-1 and TRBJ1-3, reads SAVISQKPSRDICQRGTSLTIQCQVDSQVTMMFWYRQQPGQSLTLIATANQGSEATYESGFVIDKFPISRPNLTFSTLTVSNMSPEDSSIYLCSVLQGAGNTIYFGEGSWLTVV.

The rearrangement uses TRBV6-5 and TRBJ1-5; tentative D call: TRBD1 (6 bases). V dropped 2 bases and J dropped 7 bases, with 9 bases sitting between them. From germline, CDR1 is MNHEY and CDR2 SVGAGI. This CDR3 comprises 13 residues. The CDR3 nucleotides read TGTGCCAGCAGTTACAGGGGGTACCAGCCCCAGCATTTT. Its translation is CASSYRGYQPQHF.

The gene calls are TRBV27 and TRBJ1-6; D is ambiguous. Trimming took off 5 bases at V and 7 bases at J, with 12 bases between the two ends. The CDR3 sequence is 14 residues long. The germline V gene has CDR1 MNHEY and CDR2 SMNVEV (reference sequence). CDR3 in DNA: TGTGCCAGCAGTATCGGGTTGGGGAATTCACCCCTCCACTTT. Protein: CASSIGLGNSPLHF.

The V gene is TRBV6-5, the J gene TRBJ2-3; 8 bases map to TRBD1. The CDR3 runs 14 residues. Germline trimming cut 6 bases from V and 3 bases from J; bases unmatched to any gene: 5. Germline values: CDR1 MNHEY, CDR2 SVGAGI. CDR3 coding DNA: TGTGCCAGCAGGACAGGGGTGGGGACAGATACGCAGTATTTT. Translation: CASRTGVGTDTQYF.

V is TRBV12-3 or TRBV12-4 and J is TRBJ2-3, with 7 bases that match TRBD1. This CDR3 comprises 13 residues. V trimming: 4 bases; J trimming: 4 bases; junction bases outside the gene matches: 2. In nucleotides, the CDR3 is TGTGCCAGCAGTTCTGGGACAGCAGATACGCAGTATTTT. Translating it yields CASSSGTADTQYF.

This sequence joins TRBV19 and TRBJ1-2, with D hard to call. Germline V gene data show CDR1 as LNHDA and CDR2 as SQIVND (reference sequence). Trimming pared 0 bases from V and 8 bases from J, leaving 19 bases between. The length of the CDR3 is 16 residues. CDR3 DNA: TGTGCCAGTAGTATAGATTTGGGTCGTGGGGTGAACGGCTACACCTTC. Amino acids: CASSIDLGRGVNGYTF.